Sequencing of this TCR beta chain was carried out in a study of blood T cell repertoires in COVID-19. Study overall: Sites across the United States, Italy and Spain contributed samples from acute and convalescent COVID-19.

In assigning cohorts, the study relied on participant-reported clinical history. This clone has only a few counts. Repertoires were generated with immunoSEQ multiplex PCR, while TCRdb's copy carries only in-frame clones and drops some. This table holds around 230,000 clones, roughly 90% found once. The CDR3 covers 13 residues. V lost 7 bases and J 3 bases, leaving 12 bases between the germline ends. V usage is TRBV12-3 or TRBV12-4 and J usage is TRBJ1-2; maybe TRBD1 (6 bases). This receptor was obtained from a woman under 40 with acute COVID-19. The sequenced sample was PBMCs or T cells enriched from blood (not recorded which). CDR3 DNA sequence: TGTGCCAGCACTATTGGGGGCGACTATGGCTACACCTTC. Amino acids: CASTIGGDYGYTF.